The entry that follows covers one TCR beta chain sequence. The junction had 10 bases not matched to a gene; V was cut back by 0 bases and J by 4 bases. Germline values: CDR1 LGHNA, CDR2 YNFKEQ. The CDR3 spans 17 residues. Specified time point: newly diagnosed GD, antithyroid drugs for less than 3 months. RNA extracted from PBMCs served as the sequencing template. Relying on iRepertoire HTBI primers and Arm-PCR of CDR3 regions, the team built TCR beta libraries. TCRdb re-analysed the multiplex PCR reads in MiXCR, keeping a single row per CDR3 protein. The data hold 350,000 to 550,000 distinct CDR3 sequences, with 16% observed a single time. This entry is derived from a study of regulatory T cells in long-lasting Graves disease. The data were also submitted as part of a second study, on T cells in Graves' hyperthyroidism and ophthalmopathy.

The source of this sequence is a woman aged 18 to 35 with Graves disease. The rearrangement uses TRBV4-2 and TRBJ2-5; 8 nucleotides line up with TRBD2. The sequencing used peripheral blood mononuclear cells (PBMCs), collected at new diagnosis, from a patient treated with antithyroid drugs. This chain's CDR3 is CASSQEGGAGVGETQYF. CDR3 nucleotide sequence: TGTGCCAGCAGCCAAGAAGGAGGAGCGGGAGTAGGAGAGACCCAGTACTTC.